This T cell receptor (beta chain) was sequenced for a study of response to subunit inactivated influenza vaccine. Findings of the study overall: Authors proposed each seasonal influenza vaccination draws in few new T cells.

The CDR3 length is 13 residues. The germline gives CDR1 DFQATT, CDR2 SNEGSKA (reference sequence). Between the trimmed V and J ends, which lost 4 bases and 3 bases, there was a span of 9 bases. Comments on this clonotype: The antigen is not known.

TCRdb reprocessed the RT-PCR reads via MiXCR and lists one record per CDR3 protein. The profile shows 500,000 or so distinct CDR3 sequences, roughly 11% of them singletons. The TCR sequence derives from a man in his fifties who received an inactivated influenza vaccine. Sequences were derived from PBMCs from blood, sampled about 6 weeks after vaccination. The chain uses TRBV20-1 and TRBJ2-2; D may be TRBD1 (6 bases). The CDR3: CSAKTGHTGELFF. CDR3 in DNA: TGCAGTGCTAAGACAGGACACACCGGGGAGCTGTTTTTT.